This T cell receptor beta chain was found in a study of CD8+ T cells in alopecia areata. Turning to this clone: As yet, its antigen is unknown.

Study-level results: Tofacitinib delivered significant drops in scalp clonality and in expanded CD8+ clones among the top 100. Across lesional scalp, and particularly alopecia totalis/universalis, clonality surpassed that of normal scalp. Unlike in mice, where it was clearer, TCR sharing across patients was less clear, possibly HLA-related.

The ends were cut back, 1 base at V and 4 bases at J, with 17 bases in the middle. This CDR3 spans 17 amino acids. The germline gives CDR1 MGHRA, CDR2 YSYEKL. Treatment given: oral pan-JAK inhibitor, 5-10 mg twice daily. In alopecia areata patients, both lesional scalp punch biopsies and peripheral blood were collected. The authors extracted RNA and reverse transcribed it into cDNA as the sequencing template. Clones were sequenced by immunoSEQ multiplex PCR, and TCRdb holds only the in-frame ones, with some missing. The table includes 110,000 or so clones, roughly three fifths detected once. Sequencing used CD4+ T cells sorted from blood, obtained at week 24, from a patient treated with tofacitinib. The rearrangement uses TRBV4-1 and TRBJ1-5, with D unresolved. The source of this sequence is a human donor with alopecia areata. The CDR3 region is CASSQGNGVPGNQPQHF. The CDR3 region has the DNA TGCGCCAGCAGCCAAGGAAATGGGGTCCCTGGAAATCAGCCCCAGCATTTT.